The next 22 T cell receptor beta chains were all read from a single sample in a study of CD8 T cells in ankylosing spondylitis (dated by TCRdb to about 2017). For these TCRs, the target antigens are not known. What the authors observed across the whole study: A TCR beta motif made up of fewer than 10 highly homologous amino acid variants appeared to be characteristic of blood from ankylosing spondylitis patients.

The library relied on 5' RACE. The data were produced on an Illumina HiSeq 2500. The public reads were reanalyzed by TCRdb: fastp trimming at Q25, MiXCR alignment, in-frame beta chains only. Under each unique CDR3 protein, matching rows form one entry showing the most common genes and DNA. Recorded for this sample are about 840,000 distinct CDR3 sequences; 12% of them occurred a single time. More than 0.5% of the sample lies in the top ten. Sequences were obtained from blood, either unsorted or a sorted T cell fraction (not recorded which). Source of these receptors: a male donor with ankylosing spondylitis.

This clonotype was seen ten or more times. The chain couples TRBV20-1 to TRBJ2-5; D is tentatively TRBD1 or TRBD2 (5 bases each). The CDR3 is made up of 14 amino acids. Per the germline V gene, CDR1 is DFQATT and CDR2 is SNEGSKA (reference sequence). V shed 2 bases and J shed 4 bases, with 14 bases lying between them. The CDR3 nucleotides are TGCAGTGCTAGAAGGGACCCAGCGCGAGAGACCCAGTACTTC. Translated: CSARRDPARETQYF.

This clonotype was counted a few times. The rearrangement joins TRBV6-5 to TRBJ2-1; TRBD2 matches 9 bases. CDR1 is MNHEY, CDR2 SVGAGI, per germline. The V gene end was trimmed by 3 bases and the J gene end by 4 bases; junction bases not matched to a gene: 7. This CDR3 region has 16 residues. As DNA, the CDR3 is TGTGCCAGCAGTTATTTGAGCGGGGGGACTTACAATGAGCAGTTCTTC. Translation: CASSYLSGGTYNEQFF.

This clonotype has just a few counts. The rearrangement joins TRBV7-2 to TRBJ1-4, with 8 bases fitting TRBD1. Germline assignment: CDR1 SGHTA and CDR2 FQGNSA. The CDR3 is 14 amino acids. V trimming: 3 bases; J trimming: 6 bases; junction bases outside the gene matches: 3. This CDR3 is CASSFDRGDEKLFF. The CDR3 DNA reads as TGTGCCAGCAGCTTTGACAGGGGCGATGAAAAACTGTTTTTT. Supplemented by reference TRBV7-2 and TRBJ1-4, the full variable domain reads GAGVSQSPSNKVTEKGKDVELRCDPISGHTALYWYRQSLGQGLEFLIYFQGNSAPDKSGLPSDRFSAERTGGSVSTLTIQRTQQEDSAVYLCASSFDRGDEKLFFGSGTQLSVL.

The rearrangement joins TRBV24-1 to TRBJ1-5; tentatively, D is TRBD1 (6 bases). The CDR3 covers 16 residues. Germline values: CDR1 KGHDR, CDR2 SFDVKD. V was cut by 2 bases and J by 6 bases, with 16 bases left in between. The CDR3 bases are TGTGCCACCAGTGATTCGACAGGTCAAAAAGGTCAGCCCCAGCATTTT. It yields the protein CATSDSTGQKGQPQHF.

V usage is TRBV27 and J usage is TRBJ2-6, with 7 bases aligning to TRBD1. The V gene's germline CDR1 is MNHEY and CDR2 SMNVEV (reference sequence). V lost 5 bases, J lost 1 base, and 8 bases stayed unmatched. The CDR3 runs to 17 residues. The CDR3 DNA sequence: TGTGCCAGCAGTGGCCGGACAGGTCGTTCTGGGGCCAACGTCCTGACTTTC. Translation gives CASSGRTGRSGANVLTF.

The genes are TRBV7-2 and TRBJ2-1, with unresolved D. Deletions cut 3 bases from V and 3 bases from J, with 12 bases between. The CDR3 runs to 15 residues. CDR1 SGHTA and CDR2 FQGNSA come from the germline V gene. As DNA, the CDR3 is TGTGCCAGCAGCTTTAACGTCGCGGTCTACAATGAGCAGTTCTTC. This translates into CASSFNVAVYNEQFF.

This clonotype has just a few counts. This chain connects TRBV15 to TRBJ2-3, with D perhaps TRBD1 or TRBD2 (6 bases each). V lost 6 bases and J 6 bases, leaving 13 bases between the germline ends. CDR1 and CDR2 (germline): LNHNV, YYDKDF (reference sequence). The CDR3 is 13 residues long. In nucleotides, the CDR3 is TGTGCCACCAGGGTTCCGGGGGCGGATACGCAGTATTTT. Translated, it gives CATRVPGADTQYF.

This clonotype was observed many times. This rearrangement joins TRBV20-1 to TRBJ2-3; possibly TRBD2 for D (6 bases). The CDR3 consists of 17 residues. Germline CDR1 reads DFQATT; CDR2 reads SNEGSKA (reference sequence). Trimming removed 1 base at V and 2 bases at J, with 19 bases between. Here the CDR3 DNA reads TGCAGTGCTAGAGCCGGGGGTGGGGGAAGTTTCACAGATACGCAGTATTTT. Translated: CSARAGGGGSFTDTQYF.

This clonotype was recorded many times. This chain uses TRBV10-3 with TRBJ2-4; maybe TRBD1 (5 bases). This CDR3 spans 17 amino acids. V gave up 0 bases and J gave up 1 base, with 13 bases separating them. Germline values: CDR1 ENHRY, CDR2 SYGVKD. CDR3 nucleotides: TGTGCCATCAGTGAGTCGAACAGGCCGTGGGCCAAAAACATTCAGTACTTC. Translation gives CAISESNRPWAKNIQYF.

This clonotype has a handful of counts. This rearrangement joins TRBV7-2 to TRBJ2-6; D gene ambiguous. Trimming cost V 3 bases and J 0 bases, with 6 bases left between them. The germline gives CDR1 SGHTA, CDR2 FQGNSA. The CDR3 totals 15 residues. CDR3 sequence: CASSFQRSGANVLTF. The DNA for the CDR3 is TGTGCCAGCAGCTTTCAACGCTCTGGGGCCAACGTCCTGACTTTC.

This rearrangement joins TRBV7-8 to TRBJ2-1; 9 bases are shared with TRBD2. CDR3 length equals 15 residues. Germline CDR1 is SGHVS and CDR2 is FQNEAQ. The V segment lost 2 bases and the J segment 7 bases; nucleotides outside the gene matches: 6. The CDR3 nucleotides are TGTGCCAGCAGCTTAAGTAGCGGGAGAGAAAATGAGCAGTTCTTC. This encodes CASSLSSGRENEQFF.

This chain joins TRBV9 and TRBJ2-7; perhaps D is TRBD1 or TRBD2 (5 bases each). V was cut by 0 bases and J by 6 bases, with 10 bases left in between. The CDR3 sequence is 13 residues long. Germline V gives CDR1 SGDLS, CDR2 YYNGEE. The CDR3 region has the DNA TGTGCCAGCAGCGTAGATGCAGGGAGCGAGCAGTACTTC. Amino acid sequence: CASSVDAGSEQYF.

This clonotype has a handful of counts. V gene TRBV20-1 combines with J gene TRBJ1-5; TRBD1 matches at 8 bases. V lost 3 bases to trimming and J lost 7 bases; unmatched junction nucleotides: 5. The CDR3 is 13 amino acids. The germline gives CDR1 DFQATT, CDR2 SNEGSKA (reference sequence). The CDR3 region is CSARTGERQPQHF. The CDR3 DNA reads as TGCAGTGCTAGGACAGGGGAGCGACAGCCCCAGCATTTT.

This sequence joins TRBV29-1 and TRBJ1-2; D unresolved. Looked up from germline, CDR1 is SQVTM and CDR2 is ANQGSEA. The CDR3 is made up of 13 amino acids. The V end was cut by 7 bases, the J end by 3 bases, with 15 bases between. CDR3: CSATRGRDYGYTF. The CDR3 nucleotides are TGCAGCGCTACGCGCGGCAGAGACTATGGCTACACCTTC.

This clonotype showed up many times. The chain joins TRBV12-3 or TRBV12-4 to TRBJ2-7, with a weak D call TRBD2 (6 bases). CDR3 length: 14 residues. V was cut by 5 bases and J by 4 bases, with 15 bases left in between. DNA for the CDR3: TGTGCCAGCAGTAGGTGGGGGGAAAAATACGAGCAGTACTTC. Translated: CASSRWGEKYEQYF.

This clonotype has more than one count but fewer than ten. This rearrangement joins TRBV30 to TRBJ1-2; tentative D call: TRBD1 (6 bases). V lost 0 bases and J 8 bases, leaving 19 bases between the germline ends. The length of the CDR3 is 15 residues. CDR1 is GTSNPN, CDR2 SVGIG, per germline (reference sequence). The CDR3 DNA follows: TGTGCCTGGAGTGTACAGGGTTATGGGGCAAGGGGCTACACCTTC. It codes for CAWSVQGYGARGYTF. Full variable domain (missing parts from reference TRBV30 and TRBJ1-2): SQTIHQWPATLVQPVGSPLSLECTVEGTSNPNLYWYRQAAGRGLQLLFYSVGIGQISSEVPQNLSASRPQDRQFILSSKKLLLSDSGFYLCAWSVQGYGARGYTFGSGTRLTVV.

This clonotype was recorded a few times. This chain uses TRBV6-2 or TRBV6-3 with TRBJ2-7, with D tentatively TRBD1 (6 bases). V shed 4 bases and J shed 12 bases, with 19 bases lying between them. CDR3 length: 13 residues. Germline CDR1 and CDR2: MNHEY and SVGEGT. CDR3 bases: TGTGCCAGCAGTTGGGGGCCTCAAGACAGGATGTACTTC. It codes for CASSWGPQDRMYF.

This clonotype was counted between two and nine times. V and J are TRBV20-1 and TRBJ1-6; the D gene is possibly TRBD1 (5 bases). This CDR3 has 15 residues. Germline CDR1 DFQATT, CDR2 SNEGSKA (reference sequence). The V end lost 1 base, the J end lost 8 bases, and 15 bases lay between the germline ends. The chain's CDR3 is CSARVYQGWDSPLHF. The DNA of the CDR3 is TGCAGTGCTAGAGTCTATCAGGGTTGGGATTCACCCCTCCACTTT.

The chain's CDR3 is CSASQGLAAEQFF. The CDR3 DNA follows: TGCAGTGCTAGTCAGGGACTAGCAGCCGAGCAGTTCTTC. This sequence joins TRBV20-1 and TRBJ2-1; 9 nucleotides match TRBD2. Germline V gene sequence: CDR1 DFQATT, CDR2 SNEGSKA (reference sequence). J was trimmed by 10 bases and V by 3 bases; bases with no gene match: 7. This CDR3 has 13 amino acids.

The rearrangement uses TRBV6-1 and TRBJ1-4, with 8 bases that match TRBD1. Germline V lookup: CDR1 MNHNS, CDR2 SASEGT. V lost 5 bases, J lost 5 bases, and 10 bases stayed unmatched. This CDR3 region has 16 residues. The CDR3 DNA follows: TGTGCCAGCAGTACCTTTCACAGGGGGAGGAATGAAAAACTGTTTTTT. Translating gives CASSTFHRGRNEKLFF.

The chain has TRBV7-2 and TRBJ2-3; D might be TRBD2 (6 bases). Trimming pared 5 bases from V and 3 bases from J, leaving 15 bases between. This CDR3 has 15 amino acids. In germline, CDR1 is SGHTA, CDR2 FQGNSA. The CDR3 DNA reads TGTGCCAGCAGCCCCGGGGAGGCTTGGACAGATACGCAGTATTTT. It specifies CASSPGEAWTDTQYF.

This clonotype has just one count. The chain uses TRBV28 and TRBJ1-1; D is perhaps TRBD1 (5 bases). In germline, CDR1 is MDHEN, CDR2 SYDVKM. V was pared by 2 bases and J by 8 bases, with 12 bases between. The CDR3 has 13 residues. CDR3: CASSLPWGVEAFF. The CDR3, as DNA: TGTGCCAGCAGTTTACCTTGGGGGGTAGAAGCTTTCTTT.